Each of the 28 T cell receptor beta chains below was sequenced from the same sample in a study of cytomegalovirus exposure and HLA in healthy donors. The PCR made use of 60 Vbeta and 13 Jbeta primers. The assay was immunoSEQ multiplex PCR, and TCRdb's table has in-frame clones only and misses some. The sample lists 150,000 to 200,000 clones; approximately 81% were seen once. The specimen sequenced was PBMCs. All receptors derive from a boy younger than 18 in good health and CMV-seronegative.

On this clone itself: Germline is not matched at one junction end, which may reflect a read error. The gene calls are TRBV27 and TRBJ1-4; D is unresolved. Per germline, CDR1 MNHEY and CDR2 SMNVEV (reference sequence). The CDR3 is 9 residues long. The CDR3 is CASTPGEVF. In DNA, the CDR3 is TGTGCCAGCACCCCCGGTGAAGTTTTT.

The chain recombines TRBV27 with TRBJ2-3; 9 nucleotides agree with TRBD1. In germline, CDR1 is MNHEY, CDR2 SMNVEV (reference sequence). The CDR3 is 14 amino acids. Trimming removed 6 bases from V and 2 bases from J; junction bases left unmatched: 3. CDR3 region: CASSGQGITDTQYF. The CDR3 DNA reads as TGTGCCAGCAGCGGACAGGGGATCACAGATACGCAGTATTTT.

This clone appeared a single time. The V gene is TRBV2, the J gene TRBJ2-5; 9 nucleotides agree with TRBD1. Trimming removed 8 bases from V and 3 bases from J; junction bases left unmatched: 7. Germline loops: CDR1 SNHLY, CDR2 FYNNEI. This CDR3 comprises 14 residues. The CDR3 DNA is TGTGCCAGCGGGACAGGGTCCCTTGAAGAGACCCAGTACTTC. Its translation: CASGTGSLEETQYF.

This clone appeared a few times. The genes are TRBV6-5 and TRBJ1-2, with 9 bases aligning to TRBD1. This CDR3 region has 14 residues. V dropped 6 bases and J dropped 5; count of bases not matched to a gene: 7. Germline values: CDR1 MNHEY, CDR2 SVGAGI. CDR3 bases: TGTGCCAGCAGGCTTCCCGGACAGGGGTATGGCTACACCTTC. Protein sequence: CASRLPGQGYGYTF.

The chain couples TRBV5-1 to TRBJ1-1; a possible D gene is TRBD1 (5 bases). The CDR3 consists of 14 residues. Germline V lookup: CDR1 SGHRS, CDR2 YFSETQ. Trimming cost V 4 bases and J 7 bases, with 17 bases left between them. CDR3 sequence: CASSPTRYGGEAFF. The CDR3 coding sequence is TGCGCCAGCAGCCCAACCAGATACGGGGGTGAAGCTTTCTTT. Combining the CDR3 with reference TRBV5-1 and TRBJ1-1 gives the whole variable domain KAGVTQTPRYLIKTRGQQVTLSCSPISGHRSVSWYQQTPGQGLQFLFEYFSETQRNKGNFPGRFSGRQFSNSRSEMNVSTLELGDSALYLCASSPTRYGGEAFFGQGTRLTVV.

This chain links TRBV30 with TRBJ1-1; no clear D. V gave up 2 bases and J gave up 1 base, with 8 bases separating them. The germline V gene has CDR1 GTSNPN and CDR2 SVGIG (reference sequence). This CDR3 spans 13 amino acids. CDR3 amino acids: CAWSFVWNTEAFF. The CDR3 DNA sequence: TGTGCCTGGAGTTTTGTATGGAACACTGAAGCTTTCTTT.

The chain is built from TRBV5-5 and TRBJ2-7; D call uncertain. V was cut by 0 bases and J by 7 bases, with 5 bases left in between. Germline loops: CDR1 SGHKS, CDR2 YYEKEE (reference sequence). This CDR3 has 11 amino acids. The CDR3 reads CASSLVYEQYF. The CDR3 nucleotides read TGTGCCAGCAGCTTGGTATATGAGCAGTACTTC.

The chain couples TRBV5-1 to TRBJ1-1; D uncertain. CDR1 and CDR2 from the germline V gene are SGHRS and YFSETQ. CDR3 length: 13 residues. Trimming removed 2 bases at V and 5 bases at J, with 10 bases between. As DNA, the CDR3 is TGCGCCAGCAGCTTTCTAGGAGGAACTGAAGCTTTCTTT. Encoded protein: CASSFLGGTEAFF.

The gene calls are TRBV7-6 and TRBJ1-4; 10 nucleotides align to TRBD1. Germline values: CDR1 SGHVS, CDR2 FNYEAQ. The CDR3 is 18 amino acids. V lost 4 bases to trimming and J lost 8 bases; unmatched junction nucleotides: 16. CDR3 residues: CASSYPRDGTGVREKLFF. CDR3 coding DNA: TGTGCCAGCAGCTACCCGAGAGATGGGACAGGGGTACGAGAAAAACTGTTTTTT.

In its sample, this clone was seen a few times. This chain links TRBV11-1 with TRBJ2-3; 11 nucleotides align to TRBD2. This CDR3 has 15 residues. The V gene end was trimmed by 3 bases and the J gene end by 6 bases; junction bases not matched to a gene: 5. Looked up from germline, CDR1 is SGHAT and CDR2 is FQDESV (reference sequence). The chain's CDR3 is CASSFTSGSPDTQYF. CDR3 bases: TGTGCCAGCAGCTTTACTAGCGGGAGTCCGGATACGCAGTATTTT. The full variable domain, rest sourced from reference TRBV11-1 and TRBJ2-3, is EAEVAQSPRYKITEKSQAVAFWCDPISGHATLYWYRQILGQGPELLVQFQDESVVDDSQLPKDRFSAERLKGVDSTLKIQPAELGDSAMYLCASSFTSGSPDTQYFGPGTRLTVL.

CDR3 in DNA: TGTGCCAGCACTCCCATGCGAAGCGGGAGGGCCTTCGAGCAGTACTTC. This encodes CASTPMRSGRAFEQYF. V usage is TRBV2 and J usage is TRBJ2-5; 10 bases map to TRBD2. The J call may be mistaken, given a closer DNA end match to TRBJ2-7. Germline V lookup: CDR1 SNHLY, CDR2 FYNNEI. This CDR3 is built from 16 residues.

The V call is TRBV5-1, the J call TRBJ2-6, with 7 bases lining up with TRBD1. CDR1 is SGHRS and CDR2 is YFSETQ in the germline V gene. V was pared by 6 bases and J by 2 bases, with 11 bases of the junction left unmatched. The CDR3 sequence is 17 residues long. The CDR3 is CASTYRQGRPGANVLTF. The CDR3 DNA follows: TGCGCCAGCACTTATCGACAGGGTAGACCTGGGGCCAACGTCCTGACTTTC. The full variable domain, completed using reference TRBV5-1 and TRBJ2-6, is KAGVTQTPRYLIKTRGQQVTLSCSPISGHRSVSWYQQTPGQGLQFLFEYFSETQRNKGNFPGRFSGRQFSNSRSEMNVSTLELGDSALYLCASTYRQGRPGANVLTFGAGSRLTVL.

The V gene is TRBV10-3, the J gene TRBJ2-5, with 8 bases identical to TRBD2. J was trimmed by 7 bases and V by 0 bases; bases with no gene match: 13. Per germline, CDR1 ENHRY and CDR2 SYGVKD. The CDR3 has 17 amino acids. Written as DNA, the CDR3 is TGTGCCATCAGTGAGTCAAGGGCGGGACTAGTTGTGAGGACCCAGTACTTC. The encoded protein is CAISESRAGLVVRTQYF.

This clone was seen more than once but under ten times. V and J are TRBV5-1 and TRBJ2-3, with D hard to call. Per germline, CDR1 SGHRS and CDR2 YFSETQ. The ends were cut back, 6 bases at V and 4 bases at J, with 6 bases in the middle. The CDR3 loop spans 11 amino acids. The CDR3, as DNA: TGCGCCAGCACCTATGCAGATACGCAGTATTTT. This codes for CASTYADTQYF.

This sequence joins TRBV19 and TRBJ1-6; D perhaps matches TRBD1 (5 bases). Germline CDR1 LNHDA, CDR2 SQIVND (reference sequence). The length of the CDR3 is 15 residues. The germline V and J ends were trimmed by 2 bases and 8 bases, with 13 bases remaining between them. The DNA of the CDR3 is TGTGCCAGTAGTATAAGGGAGGGACGGTATTCACCCCTCCACTTT. Translation gives CASSIREGRYSPLHF.

This chain joins TRBV2 and TRBJ1-2; a possible D gene is TRBD1 (5 bases). CDR1 and CDR2 (germline): SNHLY, FYNNEI. Trimming shortened V by 8 bases and J by 2 bases, and 6 bases separated the two germline ends. This CDR3 has 11 amino acids. The chain's CDR3 is CASWGNYGYTF. The CDR3 DNA reads TGTGCCAGCTGGGGCAACTATGGCTACACCTTC.

The chain uses TRBV25-1 and TRBJ2-1; TRBD2 agrees at 8 bases. CDR1 and CDR2 (germline): MGHDK, SYGVNS. The CDR3 consists of 15 residues. V shed 5 bases, J shed 0 bases, and the junction held 3 bases outside the gene matches. CDR3 in amino acids: CASSIAGLSYNEQFF. The DNA of the CDR3 is TGTGCCAGCAGTATAGCGGGACTCTCCTACAATGAGCAGTTCTTC. The variable domain in full, completed from reference TRBV25-1 and TRBJ2-1, reads EADIYQTPRYLVIGTGKKITLECSQTMGHDKMYWYQQDPGMELHLIHYSYGVNSTEKGDLSSESTVSRIRTEHFPLTLESARPSHTSQYLCASSIAGLSYNEQFFGPGTRLTVL.

The chain uses TRBV9 and TRBJ1-2, with D maybe TRBD1 (6 bases). The CDR3 loop spans 14 amino acids. V was shortened by 4 bases and J by 0 bases, with 10 bases between the two germline ends. In germline, CDR1 is SGDLS, CDR2 YYNGEE. The CDR3 protein is CASSFDRSNYGYTF. CDR3 bases: TGTGCCAGCAGCTTTGACAGGTCTAACTATGGCTACACCTTC.

The genes are TRBV25-1 and TRBJ2-5; D might be TRBD2 (6 bases). Between the trimmed V and J ends, which lost 4 bases and 3 bases, there was a span of 15 bases. The CDR3 consists of 15 residues. Per germline, CDR1 MGHDK and CDR2 SYGVNS. DNA for the CDR3: TGTGCCAGCAGTGTAAGTAGCGGCTTTGAAGAGACCCAGTACTTC. It yields the protein CASSVSSGFEETQYF.

The chain has TRBV28 and TRBJ2-1; 8 nucleotides match TRBD2. The V segment lost 1 base and the J segment 4 bases; nucleotides outside the gene matches: 6. The CDR3 covers 16 residues. CDR1 is MDHEN and CDR2 is SYDVKM in the germline V gene. The DNA of the CDR3 is TGTGCCAGCAGTTTATTGGAAGGGACTAGGTACAATGAGCAGTTCTTC. Protein product: CASSLLEGTRYNEQFF.

The chain joins TRBV7-8 to TRBJ2-2; 9 nucleotides match TRBD1. V lost 4 bases and J lost 8; bases outside the gene matches: 17. Germline V CDR1 and CDR2: SGHVS, FQNEAQ. This CDR3 is built from 18 residues. The CDR3 DNA is TGTGCCAGCAGCTGGACTAGTCACCGGGACAGGGAGAAGGGGGAGCTGTTTTTT. It codes for CASSWTSHRDREKGELFF.

The rearrangement joins TRBV9 to TRBJ2-1; 7 bases map to TRBD2. Per the germline V gene, CDR1 is SGDLS and CDR2 is YYNGEE. This CDR3 has 15 residues. J gave up 4 bases and V 2 bases, and 6 bases lay outside the gene matches. The CDR3 sequence is CASSVSGNFYNEQFF. The CDR3, as DNA: TGTGCCAGCAGCGTGAGCGGGAATTTTTACAATGAGCAGTTCTTC.

V is TRBV10-3 and J is TRBJ2-3, with D hard to call. The germline V and J ends were trimmed by 6 bases and 2 bases, with 12 bases remaining between them. The germline CDR1 and CDR2 sequences are ENHRY and SYGVKD. This CDR3 contains 14 residues. CDR3 DNA sequence: TGTGCCATCAGCCCGAGAGAGGTCACAGATACGCAGTATTTT. Translating gives CAISPREVTDTQYF.

The CDR3 here is CSVRQTSDQPQHF. For the CDR3, the DNA is TGCAGCGTCAGACAGACCTCCGATCAGCCCCAGCATTTT. The chain carries TRBV29-1 and TRBJ1-5; a weak D match, TRBD1 (5 bases). Germline-derived CDR1 and CDR2 are SQVTM and ANQGSEA. There are 13 residues in the CDR3. Trimming removed 6 bases from V and 5 bases from J, with 14 bases in between. Drawing the rest from reference TRBV29-1 and TRBJ1-5, the complete variable domain is SAVISQKPSRDICQRGTSLTIQCQVDSQVTMMFWYRQQPGQSLTLIATANQGSEATYESGFVIDKFPISRPNLTFSTLTVSNMSPEDSSIYLCSVRQTSDQPQHFGDGTRLSIL.

The V call is TRBV13, the J call TRBJ2-1, with TRBD1 matching 8 bases. The CDR3 totals 15 residues. Losses at the gene ends were 4 bases for V and 5 bases for J; bases not matched to a gene: 7. From germline, CDR1 is PRHDT and CDR2 FYEKMQ (reference sequence). CDR3 residues: CASSSRDRPNNEQFF. The CDR3 DNA reads as TGTGCCAGCAGCTCCCGGGACAGGCCAAACAATGAGCAGTTCTTC.

The genes are TRBV7-8 and TRBJ2-7, with 10 positions matching TRBD2. The germline gives CDR1 SGHVS, CDR2 FQNEAQ. This CDR3 comprises 15 residues. V lost 4 bases and J lost 3; bases outside the gene matches: 6. The CDR3 DNA sequence: TGTGCCAGCAGCTCGCAAGCGGGGGGGAACTACGAGCAGTACTTC. This gives the protein CASSSQAGGNYEQYF.

CDR3 nucleotides: TGTGCCAGCAGCTTACCCGTCGGACAGGGGAGTACGCAGTATTTT. Protein: CASSLPVGQGSTQYF. The chain carries TRBV7-9 and TRBJ2-3; TRBD1 matches 9 bases. The V gene's germline CDR1 is SEHNR and CDR2 FQNEAQ (reference sequence). V dropped 2 bases and J dropped 8; count of bases not matched to a gene: 8. The length of the CDR3 is 15 residues.

This chain uses TRBV5-6 with TRBJ1-1; 8 bases are a match to TRBD1. CDR1 SGHDT and CDR2 YYEEEE come from the germline V gene. Germline trimming cut 6 bases from V and 4 bases from J; bases unmatched to any gene: 11. The length of the CDR3 is 15 residues. CDR3 in DNA: TGTGCCAGCACAAAAGGACAGGGCGCGGGCACTGAAGCTTTCTTT. The encoded protein is CASTKGQGAGTEAFF.